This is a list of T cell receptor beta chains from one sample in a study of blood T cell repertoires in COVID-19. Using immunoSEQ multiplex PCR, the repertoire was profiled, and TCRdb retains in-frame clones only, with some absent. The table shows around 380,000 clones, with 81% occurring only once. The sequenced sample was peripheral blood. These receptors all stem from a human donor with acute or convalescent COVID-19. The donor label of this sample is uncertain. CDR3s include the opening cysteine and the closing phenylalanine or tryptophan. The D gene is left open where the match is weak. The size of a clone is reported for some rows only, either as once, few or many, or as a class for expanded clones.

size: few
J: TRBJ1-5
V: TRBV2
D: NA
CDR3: CASSGPGRSNQPQHF
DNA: TGTGCCAGCAGTGGCCCAGGCCGGTCCAATCAGCCCCAGCATTTT

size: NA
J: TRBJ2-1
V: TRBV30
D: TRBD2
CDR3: CAWSFGSGSSHEQFF
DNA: TGTGCCTGGAGCTTCGGGAGCGGGAGTAGCCATGAGCAGTTCTTC

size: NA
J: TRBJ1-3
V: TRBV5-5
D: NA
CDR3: CASSLVGGNSGNTIYF
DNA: TGTGCCAGCAGCTTGGTCGGCGGAAACTCTGGAAACACCATATATTTT

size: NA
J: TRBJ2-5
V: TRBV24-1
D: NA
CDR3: CATSDRETQYF
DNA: TGTGCCACCAGTGACCGGGAGACCCAGTACTTC

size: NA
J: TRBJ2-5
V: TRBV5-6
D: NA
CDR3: CASSLRRTQYF
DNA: TGTGCCAGCAGCTTGCGGAGGACCCAGTACTTC

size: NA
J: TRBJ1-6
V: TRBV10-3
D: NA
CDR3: CAISESTFNSPLHF
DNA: TGTGCCATCAGTGAGTCGACATTCAATTCACCCCTCCACTTT

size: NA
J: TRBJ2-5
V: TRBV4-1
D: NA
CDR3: CASSQPRGGLQETQYF
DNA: TGCGCCAGCAGCCAACCCCGGGGAGGTCTCCAAGAGACCCAGTACTTC

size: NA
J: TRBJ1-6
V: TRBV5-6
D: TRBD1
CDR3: CASSAAPDGQAAPLHF
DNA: TGTGCCAGCAGCGCAGCTCCTGATGGACAGGCCGCACCCCTCCACTTT

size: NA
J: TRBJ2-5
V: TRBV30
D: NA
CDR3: CAWRAGLSQYF
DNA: TGTGCCTGGCGGGCGGGATTGTCCCAGTACTTC

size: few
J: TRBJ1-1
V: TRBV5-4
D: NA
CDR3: CASRSWGGGTEAFF
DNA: TGTGCCAGCCGGAGTTGGGGTGGAGGCACTGAAGCTTTCTTT

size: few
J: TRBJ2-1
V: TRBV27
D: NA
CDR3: CASSLYVSSYNEQFF
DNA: TGTGCCAGCAGTTTATACGTGAGCTCCTACAATGAGCAGTTCTTC

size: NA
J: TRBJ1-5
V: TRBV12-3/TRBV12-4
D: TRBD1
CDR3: CASSLGTGQPQHF
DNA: TGTGCCAGCAGTTTAGGGACAGGTCAGCCCCAGCATTTT

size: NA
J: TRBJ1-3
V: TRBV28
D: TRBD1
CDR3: CASSLLGRGGNTIYF
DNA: TGTGCCAGCAGTTTATTGGGCAGGGGGGGAAACACCATATATTTT

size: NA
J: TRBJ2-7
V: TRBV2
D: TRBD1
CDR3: CASRGTGQSNEQYF
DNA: TGTGCCAGCAGAGGGACAGGCCAGAGTAACGAGCAGTACTTC

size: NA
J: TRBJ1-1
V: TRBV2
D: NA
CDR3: CASSVQSNTEAFF
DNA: TGTGCCAGCAGTGTCCAGTCGAACACTGAAGCTTTCTTT

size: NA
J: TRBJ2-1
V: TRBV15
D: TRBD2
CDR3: CATSRGGNEQFF
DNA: TGTGCCACCAGCAGGGGGGGGAATGAGCAGTTCTTC

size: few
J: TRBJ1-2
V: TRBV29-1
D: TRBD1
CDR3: CSVTRGFTNYGYTF
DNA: TGCAGCGTAACCAGGGGGTTTACTAACTATGGCTACACCTTC

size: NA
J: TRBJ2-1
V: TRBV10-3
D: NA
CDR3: CAISRTEANEQFF
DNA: TGTGCCATCTCGCGGACGGAGGCCAATGAGCAGTTCTTC

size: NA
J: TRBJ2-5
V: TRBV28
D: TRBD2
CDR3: CASSRGTSGGTETQYF
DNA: TGTGCCAGCAGCCGAGGGACTAGCGGGGGTACGGAGACCCAGTACTTC

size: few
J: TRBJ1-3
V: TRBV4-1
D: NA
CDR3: CASSETAGPGNTIYF
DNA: TGCGCCAGCAGCGAGACAGCGGGGCCGGGAAACACCATATATTTT

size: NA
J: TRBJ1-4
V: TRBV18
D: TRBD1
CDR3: CASSPRTGSGEKLFF
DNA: TGTGCCAGCTCACCCCGGACAGGGTCGGGTGAAAAACTGTTTTTT

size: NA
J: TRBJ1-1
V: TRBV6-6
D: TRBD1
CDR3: CASKLTGGSTEAFF
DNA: TGTGCCAGCAAACTAACAGGGGGGAGCACTGAAGCTTTCTTT

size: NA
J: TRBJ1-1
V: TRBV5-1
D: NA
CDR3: CASSLVSPEGEAFF
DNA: TGCGCCAGCAGCTTGGTGAGTCCGGAGGGTGAAGCTTTCTTT

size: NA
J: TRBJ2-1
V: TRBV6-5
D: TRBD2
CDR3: CASTGLATTSEQFF
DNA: TGTGCCAGTACTGGACTAGCGACCACCTCTGAGCAGTTCTTC

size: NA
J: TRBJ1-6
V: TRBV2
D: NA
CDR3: CASSEARNSPLHF
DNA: TGTGCCAGCAGTGAGGCCAGAAATTCACCCCTCCACTTT

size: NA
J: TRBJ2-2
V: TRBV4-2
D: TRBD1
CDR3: CASSRDRGTTGELFF
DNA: TGTGCCAGCAGCCGAGACAGGGGGACCACCGGGGAGCTGTTTTTT

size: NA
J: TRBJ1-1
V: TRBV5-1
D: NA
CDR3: CASSGGAANTEAFF
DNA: TGCGCCAGCAGTGGCGGGGCCGCGAACACTGAAGCTTTCTTT

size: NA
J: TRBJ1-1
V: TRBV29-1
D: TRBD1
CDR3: CSVGGQGGTEAFF
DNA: TGCAGCGTTGGGGGACAGGGTGGCACTGAAGCTTTCTTT

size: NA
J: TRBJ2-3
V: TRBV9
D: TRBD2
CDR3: CASSVGASGLHTDTQYF
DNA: TGTGCCAGCAGCGTTGGGGCTAGCGGGTTGCACACAGATACGCAGTATTTT

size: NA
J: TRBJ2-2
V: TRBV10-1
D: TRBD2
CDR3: CASSGGANTGELFF
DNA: TGCGCCAGTAGCGGGGGAGCGAACACCGGGGAGCTGTTTTTT

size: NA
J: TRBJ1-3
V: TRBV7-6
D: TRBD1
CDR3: CASSLRTGGFSGNTIYF
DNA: TGTGCCAGCAGCTTAAGGACAGGGGGCTTTTCTGGAAACACCATATATTTT

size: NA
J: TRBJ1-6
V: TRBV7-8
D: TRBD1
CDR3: CASSSEDRVRSPLHF
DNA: TGTGCCAGCAGCTCAGAGGACAGGGTACGTTCACCCCTCCACTTT

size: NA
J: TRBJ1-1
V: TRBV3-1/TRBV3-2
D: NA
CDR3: CASSQVGLGTLTEAFF
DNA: TGTGCCAGCAGCCAAGTCGGTCTCGGGACTCTCACTGAAGCTTTCTTT

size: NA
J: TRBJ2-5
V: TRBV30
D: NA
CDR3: CAWSRGFWETQYF
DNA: TGTGCCTGGAGTCGGGGATTCTGGGAGACCCAGTACTTC

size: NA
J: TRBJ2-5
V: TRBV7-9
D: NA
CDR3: CASTLPPSGETQYF
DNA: TGTGCCAGCACCCTTCCCCCCAGCGGAGAGACCCAGTACTTC

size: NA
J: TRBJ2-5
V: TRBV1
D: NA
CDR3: CTSSQPHTNRVEVVAAQETQYF
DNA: TGCACCAGCAGCCAACCCCACACCAACAGGGTGGAAGTGGTAGCTGCCCAAGAGACCCAGTACTTC

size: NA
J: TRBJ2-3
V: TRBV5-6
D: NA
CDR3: CASSLLVTDTQYF
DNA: TGTGCCAGCAGCTTGTTAGTCACAGATACGCAGTATTTT

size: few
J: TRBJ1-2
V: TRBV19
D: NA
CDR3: CASSIRPGGPYGYTF
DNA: TGTGCCAGTAGTATACGACCGGGAGGACCCTATGGCTACACCTTC

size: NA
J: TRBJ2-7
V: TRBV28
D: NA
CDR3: CASSFSGLTYEQYF
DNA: TGTGCCAGCAGTTTTAGCGGACTCACCTACGAGCAGTACTTC

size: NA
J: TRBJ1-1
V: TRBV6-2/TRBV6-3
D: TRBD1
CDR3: CASSSDRGVVGKTEAFF
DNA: TGTGCCAGCAGTTCAGACAGGGGAGTAGTGGGAAAGACTGAAGCTTTCTTT

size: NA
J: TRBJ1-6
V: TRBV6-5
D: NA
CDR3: CASSYFGQFNSPLHF
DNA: TGTGCCAGCAGTTACTTCGGACAGTTTAATTCACCCCTCCACTTT

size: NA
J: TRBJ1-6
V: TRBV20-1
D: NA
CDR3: CSASRVPLHF
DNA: TGCAGTGCTAGCAGGGTTCCCCTCCACTTT

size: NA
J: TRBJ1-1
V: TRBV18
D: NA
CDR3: CASSLGVSNPNTEAFF
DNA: TGTGCCAGCTCACTCGGGGTCTCAAATCCAAACACTGAAGCTTTCTTT

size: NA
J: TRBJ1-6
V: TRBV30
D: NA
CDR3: CAWSRTASPLHF
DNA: TGTGCCTGGAGTAGGACAGCTTCACCCCTCCACTTT

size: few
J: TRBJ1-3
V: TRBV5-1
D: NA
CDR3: CASSLGGGTSGNTIYF
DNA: TGCGCCAGCAGCTTGGGAGGGGGTACCTCTGGAAACACCATATATTTT

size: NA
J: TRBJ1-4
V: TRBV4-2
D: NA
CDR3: CASSQGQGSTNEKLFF
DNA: TGTGCCAGCAGCCAAGGGCAGGGTTCAACTAATGAAAAACTGTTTTTT

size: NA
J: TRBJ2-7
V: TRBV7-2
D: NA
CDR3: CASSLGDTVTGQYF
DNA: TGTGCCAGCAGCCTAGGGGACACGGTCACCGGGCAGTACTTC